The 24 T cell receptor beta chains listed next were all sequenced from one sample in a study of OX40 agonist ivuxolimab in advanced cancers. Libraries were prepared by immunoSEQ multiplex PCR; TCRdb keeps only in-frame clonotypes and omits some of them. The data show tens of thousands of clones, 85% to 90% seen once. This specimen was CD4+ or CD8+ T cells sorted from blood, taken in a trial of the OX40 agonist ivuxolimab. The receptor source for this set is an adult with an advanced solid tumor such as melanoma, head and neck, liver or kidney cancer.

This chain uses TRBV9 with TRBJ2-2; 9 nucleotides line up with TRBD2. Germline V gives CDR1 SGDLS, CDR2 YYNGEE. This CDR3 spans 17 amino acids. V lost 0 bases and J lost 5; bases outside the gene matches: 8. The DNA for the CDR3 is TGTGCCAGCAGCGTAGATATTAGCGGGAGTGATACCGGGGAGCTGTTTTTT. Protein sequence: CASSVDISGSDTGELFF.

The chain combines TRBV21-1 with TRBJ1-2; the D call in the table, TRBD1, was not verified against the DNA. TRBV21-1 is designated a pseudogene. The CDR3 runs to 15 residues. CDR3 in amino acids: CASSKHPGTVYGYTF. CDR3 in DNA: TGTGCCAGCAGCAAACATCCGGGGACAGTATATGGCTACACCTTC.

The rearrangement links TRBV2 to TRBJ1-2, with unresolved D. The V gene lost 5 bases and the J gene lost 2 bases, with 6 bases spanning the gap. Germline values: CDR1 SNHLY, CDR2 FYNNEI. CDR3 length equals 12 residues. The CDR3 nucleotides read TGTGCCAGCAGTATTCAGAACTATGGCTACACCTTC. It translates to CASSIQNYGYTF.

V gene TRBV18 combines with J gene TRBJ2-5, with a possible D match to TRBD2 (5 bases). Deletions cut 6 bases from V and 5 bases from J, with 16 bases between. This CDR3 has 14 amino acids. CDR1 and CDR2 (germline): KGHSH, LQKENI. CDR3 DNA: TGTGCCAGCTCGTCAAACCGGGGTGCGGAGACCCAGTACTTC. As protein: CASSSNRGAETQYF.

The rearrangement links TRBV29-1 to TRBJ1-4, with D perhaps matching TRBD1 (5 bases). Deletions cut 4 bases from V and 8 bases from J, with 20 bases between. This CDR3 contains 15 residues. Per the germline V gene, CDR1 is SQVTM and CDR2 is ANQGSEA. The CDR3 is CSVAGKVRAEEKLFF. The CDR3 nucleotides read TGCAGCGTTGCCGGGAAAGTCAGGGCCGAGGAAAAACTGTTTTTT.

The chain employs TRBV7-9 and TRBJ2-1, with a possible D match to TRBD1 (5 bases). Between the trimmed V and J ends, which lost 1 base and 12 bases, there was a span of 10 bases. The CDR3 runs to 12 residues. From germline, CDR1 is SEHNR and CDR2 FQNEAQ (reference sequence). The CDR3 DNA reads TGTGCCAGCAGCTTAGAGGGGCGAGGGCAGTTCTTC. Translating it yields CASSLEGRGQFF.

The chain couples TRBV30 to TRBJ2-3, with 12 bases lining up with TRBD2. CDR3 length: 17 amino acids. Germline V gives CDR1 GTSNPN, CDR2 SVGIG (reference sequence). The V segment lost 1 base and the J segment 1 base; nucleotides outside the gene matches: 6. The CDR3 coding sequence is TGTGCCTGGAGTGGGGACCTAGCGGGGGGGCGCACAGATACGCAGTATTTT. Its protein is CAWSGDLAGGRTDTQYF.

This clone was seen only a few times. The rearrangement links TRBV18 to TRBJ1-5; a weak D match, TRBD1 (6 bases). The CDR3 contains 15 residues. Trimming stripped 6 bases from V and 5 bases from J, with 17 bases between. In germline, CDR1 is KGHSH, CDR2 LQKENI. CDR3 residues: CASSRSTGPDQPQHF. In DNA, the CDR3 is TGTGCCAGCTCCAGGTCGACAGGTCCCGATCAGCCCCAGCATTTT.

The chain employs TRBV6-1 and TRBJ1-5; D ambiguous. The CDR3 is 11 residues long. Germline CDR1 and CDR2: MNHNS and SASEGT. Between the trimmed V and J ends, which lost 5 bases and 11 bases, there was a span of 10 bases. The chain's CDR3 is CASSRRQAQHF. The CDR3 nucleotides are TGTGCCAGCAGTCGTCGTCAAGCCCAGCATTTT.

The rearrangement uses TRBV30 and TRBJ2-2; possible D gene TRBD2, 6 bases. This CDR3 spans 13 amino acids. Per germline, CDR1 GTSNPN and CDR2 SVGIG (reference sequence). V lost 2 bases and J 7 bases, leaving 11 bases between the germline ends. This chain's CDR3 is CAWSTTRGGELFF. The DNA for the CDR3 is TGTGCCTGGAGTACGACTAGGGGCGGGGAGCTGTTTTTT.

As regards this clone: The same CDR3 arises from other DNA sequences in this sample as well. The gene calls are TRBV5-6 and TRBJ1-3; D call uncertain. CDR3 length: 17 amino acids. Germline CDR1 SGHDT, CDR2 YYEEEE. Trimming pared 0 bases from V and 2 bases from J, leaving 15 bases between. This CDR3 reads CASSLESGRVAGNTIYF. Written as DNA, the CDR3 is TGTGCCAGCAGCTTGGAATCTGGGAGGGTGGCTGGAAACACCATATATTTT.

The chain carries TRBV19 and TRBJ1-2; 7 bases match TRBD1. This CDR3 has 15 amino acids. V shed 3 bases, J shed 3 bases, and the junction held 7 bases outside the gene matches. Germline V lookup: CDR1 LNHDA, CDR2 SQIVND (reference sequence). CDR3 nucleotides: TGTGCCAGTAGTATTTATGACAGGGAGGACTATGGCTACACCTTC. Its translation is CASSIYDREDYGYTF.

The CDR3 loop is CASSPKLAGAGANVLTF. CDR3 coding DNA: TGTGCCAGCTCACCAAAACTAGCGGGAGCTGGGGCCAACGTCCTGACTTTC. V is TRBV18 and J is TRBJ2-6; 11 bases are a match to TRBD2. Germline V gene data show CDR1 as KGHSH and CDR2 as LQKENI. V lost 2 bases, J lost 2 bases, and 2 bases stayed unmatched. The CDR3 consists of 17 residues.

The V gene is TRBV7-8, the J gene TRBJ1-1; 8 bases line up with TRBD1. CDR1 SGHVS and CDR2 FQNEAQ come from the germline V gene. CDR3 length: 15 residues. The V and J ends lost 5 bases and 1 base, in that order; junction bases with no gene match: 6. CDR3 DNA: TGTGCCAGCAGCCCCCCGACAGGGGAGAACACTGAAGCTTTCTTT. It translates to CASSPPTGENTEAFF. Together with reference TRBV7-8 and TRBJ1-1, the CDR3 gives the full variable domain: GAGVSQSPRYKVAKRGQDVALRCDPISGHVSLFWYQQALGQGPEFLTYFQNEAQLDKSGLPSDRFFAERPEGSVSTLKIQRTQQEDSAVYLCASSPPTGENTEAFFGQGTRLTVV.

This chain connects TRBV30 to TRBJ2-6, with 10 bases fitting TRBD1. Germline V lookup: CDR1 GTSNPN, CDR2 SVGIG (reference sequence). CDR3 length: 18 amino acids. The J segment lost 0 bases and the V segment lost 2 bases, leaving 7 bases of the junction unmatched. CDR3 residues: CAWSLPTGGNSGANVLTF. The CDR3 region has the DNA TGTGCCTGGAGTCTCCCGACAGGGGGCAACTCTGGGGCCAACGTCCTGACTTTC.

The chain links TRBV9 to TRBJ2-1; no reliable D call. CDR1 and CDR2 from the germline V gene are SGDLS and YYNGEE. The CDR3 loop spans 14 amino acids. Trimming pared 4 bases from V and 2 bases from J, leaving 10 bases between. CDR3 protein: CASSPPSTYNEQFF. The CDR3 coding sequence is TGTGCCAGCAGCCCCCCTTCAACCTACAATGAGCAGTTCTTC.

This chain joins TRBV6-1 and TRBJ1-2; D ambiguous. The CDR3 has 12 amino acids. Trimming removed 2 bases at V and 4 bases at J, with 5 bases between. Looked up from germline, CDR1 is MNHNS and CDR2 is SASEGT. CDR3 nucleotide sequence: TGTGCCAGCAGTGAAATGGTCTATGGCTACACCTTC. Its protein is CASSEMVYGYTF.

V usage is TRBV11-2 and J usage is TRBJ2-1; possibly TRBD2 for D (6 bases). The germline V and J ends were trimmed by 4 bases and 14 bases, with 15 bases remaining between them. Germline-derived CDR1 and CDR2 are SGHAT and FQNNGV. The CDR3 length is 12 residues. The CDR3 sequence is CASSYRDSREFF. CDR3 nucleotide sequence: TGTGCCAGCAGCTACCGGGACTCCCGGGAGTTCTTC.

This rearrangement joins TRBV19 to TRBJ2-5; TRBD2 aligns across 9 bases. J lost 7 bases, V lost 4 bases, and 7 bases had no gene match. The CDR3 sequence is 14 residues long. Per the germline V gene, CDR1 is LNHDA and CDR2 is SQIVND (reference sequence). Here the CDR3 reads CASSTSSGKGTQYF. In DNA form, the CDR3 reads TGTGCCAGTAGTACCTCTAGCGGGAAAGGGACCCAGTACTTC.

The J gene is TRBJ1-1, the V gene TRBV6-1; no clear D. Trimming took off 7 bases at V and 6 bases at J, with 18 bases between the two ends. CDR3 length equals 14 residues. Germline V gene data show CDR1 as MNHNS and CDR2 as SASEGT. The CDR3 nucleotides are TGTGCCAGCACCCTGTCACGGGTTTCCGCTGAAGCTTTCTTT. It is translated as CASTLSRVSAEAFF.

This chain uses TRBV9 with TRBJ1-6; D is perhaps TRBD1 (5 bases). CDR1 and CDR2 from the germline V gene are SGDLS and YYNGEE. There are 13 residues in the CDR3. The V gene lost 3 bases and the J gene lost 8 bases, with 9 bases spanning the gap. The CDR3 DNA follows: TGTGCCAGCAGCGATGGGGGGGATTCACCCCTCCACTTT. Its translation is CASSDGGDSPLHF. The variable domain in full, completed from reference TRBV9 and TRBJ1-6, reads DSGVTQTPKHLITATGQRVTLRCSPRSGDLSVYWYQQSLDQGLQFLIQYYNGEERAKGNILERFSAQQFPDLHSELNLSSLELGDSALYFCASSDGGDSPLHFGNGTRLTVT.

CDR3 nucleotide sequence: TGCAGTGAAACTGTCCGAGGTACGCAGTATTTT. Translation: CSETVRGTQYF. The chain joins TRBV20-1 to TRBJ2-3, with D uncertain. The CDR3 is 11 residues long. With 7 bases removed from V and 8 bases from J, the gap between germline ends came to 13 bases. The germline V gene has CDR1 DFQATT and CDR2 SNEGSKA (reference sequence).

The chain links TRBV19 to TRBJ2-7; 9 bases agree with TRBD2. The CDR3 has 14 residues. V shed 3 bases, J shed 4 bases, and the junction held 4 bases outside the gene matches. The V gene's germline CDR1 is LNHDA and CDR2 SQIVND (reference sequence). Written as DNA, the CDR3 is TGTGCCAGTAGTATGGTTAGCGGGAGTTACGAGCAGTACTTC. Its translation: CASSMVSGSYEQYF. Complete variable domain (other parts from reference TRBV19 and TRBJ2-7): DGGITQSPKYLFRKEGQNVTLSCEQNLNHDAMYWYRQDPGQGLRLIYYSQIVNDFQKGDIAEGYSVSREKKESFPLTVTSAQKNPTAFYLCASSMVSGSYEQYFGPGTRLTVT.

The genes are TRBV5-1 and TRBJ1-1; D ambiguous. The V gene's germline CDR1 is SGHRS and CDR2 YFSETQ. Trimming cost V 7 bases and J 2 bases, with 9 bases left between them. The CDR3 sequence is 12 residues long. CDR3 sequence: CASFDPNTEAFF. In DNA form, the CDR3 reads TGCGCCAGCTTTGACCCTAACACTGAAGCTTTCTTT.